This entry features one T cell receptor (beta chain) sequence. It has no known antigen specificity. Nothing much larger sits one base from this clone, and base qualities are not available. This specimen comes from a study of blood T cell repertoires in COVID-19 (dated by TCRdb to 2019 to 2021). Turning to the overall study: Samples from collaborators originated in the United States, Italy and Spain and spanned both the acute and convalescent phases of COVID-19. The material from the prospective study consisted of cDNA or gDNA derived from T cells, B-cell-depleted T cells, or PBMCs. Samples were obtained from the ongoing ImmuneRACE study (first 160 participants) and from some 1,200 subjects provided by 6 global collaborators. The dataset comprised deeply sampled blood TCRbeta repertoires from subjects exposed to, actively infected with, or recovered from COVID-19. The sample metadata nearly always contained a de-identified subject ID, COVID-19 status, age in years and sex. The repertoires were released in a freely available public database meant as a resource for research on the immune response to SARS-CoV-2. HLA class I and class II types, where available, came from metadata supplied by the sample provider rather than from assay-based typing. What the work shows at the level of the full study, not this receptor alone: Clinical and demographic metadata were provided uncurated, with the amount varying by source and participant.

Participants in the prospective study were enrolled through a virtual design, were aged about 18 to 100 years, and lived in roughly 24 United States geographic areas. To assign participants to cohorts, the prospective study relied on clinical history that participants themselves reported in a screening survey and a study questionnaire. Exposed participants had been in contact with someone with a PCR-confirmed or clinician-diagnosed COVID-19 case within 2 weeks of study entry. Mobile phlebotomists in the prospective study collected whole blood, serum and a nasopharyngeal or oropharyngeal swab from every participant. Over an approximately 2-month period, participants in the prospective study had the option of providing additional blood draws and questionnaires. Blood samples from the prospective study were shipped frozen or at room temperature prior to DNA extraction. The immunoSEQ Assay, a bias-controlled multiplex PCR, was used to amplify TCRbeta CDR3 regions from genomic DNA. Per the authors' processing: The number of nucleated cells in each sample was estimated by amplification of reference gene primers within the assay. To quantify the absolute abundance of each unique TCRbeta CDR3 rearrangement, sequence reads were collapsed and filtered. For each sample, productive Simpson clonality was calculated as the square root of Simpson's diversity index across productive rearrangements. TCRdb stores this immuneACCESS table with in-frame sequences only. Part of the clones is absent; in the studies checked, under half of the shortfall reflects unresolved V genes, and no reason is known for the rest. Clonal size and the V and J genes are those of that table, whereas D and trimming came from the DNA. The sample table shows 400,000 to 500,000 clones, and about 88% are seen once. Of the sample, 1.4% to 1.5% is held by the ten largest clones.

The receptor comes from a woman younger than 35 who had been exposed to COVID-19. Sequencing was performed on PBMCs or T cells enriched from blood (not recorded which).

The DNA sequence is given as TGCAGCGTTTCGGGCGAAATGACAGAATACGAGCAGTACTTC. The resulting protein is CSVSGEMTEYEQYF. The rearrangement combines TRBV29-1 with TRBJ2-7, with TRBD1 tentatively as D gene (5 bases match). V drops 5 bases and J drops 4 bases, leaving 18 bases in between. Sequences SQVTM (CDR1) and ANQGSEA (CDR2) are obtained from the germline V gene. From its cysteine to its phenylalanine, the CDR3 spans 14 amino acids. Of the read, only the CDR3 DNA is kept; its 42 bases are in frame from base 1.